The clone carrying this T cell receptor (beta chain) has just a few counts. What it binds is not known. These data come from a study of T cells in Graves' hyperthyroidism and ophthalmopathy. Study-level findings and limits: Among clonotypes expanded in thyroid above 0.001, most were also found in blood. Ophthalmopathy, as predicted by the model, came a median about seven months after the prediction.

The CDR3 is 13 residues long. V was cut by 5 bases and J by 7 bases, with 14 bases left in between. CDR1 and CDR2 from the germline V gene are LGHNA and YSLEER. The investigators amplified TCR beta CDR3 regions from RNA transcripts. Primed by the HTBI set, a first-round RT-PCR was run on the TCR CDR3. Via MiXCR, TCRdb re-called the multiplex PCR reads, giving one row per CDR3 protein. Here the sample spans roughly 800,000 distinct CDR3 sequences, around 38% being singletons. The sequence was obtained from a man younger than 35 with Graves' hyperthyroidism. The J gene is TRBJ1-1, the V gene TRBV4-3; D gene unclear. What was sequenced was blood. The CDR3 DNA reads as TGCGCCAGCAGCGGCCGGTACTACTGTGAAGCTTTCTTT. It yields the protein CASSGRYYCEAFF.